A selection of T cell receptor beta chains follows, all from one sample in a study of vaccination effects on CD4 cells after COVID-19. TCRdb's table, derived via immunoSEQ multiplex PCR, lists solely in-frame clones and lacks some. The sample contains roughly 30,000 clones, over 65% of which appear only once. Their antigen targets remain unknown. This material consisted of CD4+ T cells from PBMCs cultured with HCoV-NL63 spike peptides, taken after COVID-19 vaccination. These receptors were obtained from a human donor who received a COVID-19 vaccine. The CDR3 runs from the conserved cysteine through the conserved F or W. Fields, in order: J gene, D gene, clone size, V gene, CDR3 protein, CDR3 DNA. The D gene is left open where the match is weak. Only some rows state a clone size, as once, few, many or a class for expanded clones.

TRBJ1-3 - - TRBV12-3/TRBV12-4 CASSLGGNTIYF TGTGCCAGCAGTTTGGGGGGAAACACCATATATTTT
TRBJ2-1 TRBD1 once TRBV9 CASSVEGQETYNEQFF TGTGCCAGCAGCGTAGAAGGACAGGAAACTTACAATGAGCAGTTCTTC
TRBJ2-1 TRBD1 - TRBV29-1 CSVTGGLKFF TGCAGCGTCACAGGGGGTTTAAAGTTCTTC
TRBJ1-4 - - TRBV19 CASSQKQTGRNEKLFF TGTGCCAGTAGTCAAAAACAGACAGGACGGAATGAAAAACTGTTTTTT
TRBJ2-5 - - TRBV19 CASSLTRETQYF TGTGCCAGTAGTCTCACTCGAGAGACCCAGTACTTC
TRBJ1-1 - - TRBV28 CASRSVQWAFF TGTGCCAGCAGGTCAGTCCAGTGGGCTTTCTTT
TRBJ1-4 - - TRBV19 CASSPGETTNEKLFF TGTGCCAGTAGTCCGGGTGAAACAACTAATGAAAAACTGTTTTTT
TRBJ2-5 - - TRBV13 CASSWSVLQETQYF TGTGCCAGCAGTTGGTCGGTCCTTCAAGAGACCCAGTACTTC
TRBJ1-1 TRBD1 - TRBV18 CASSGSDRGDFNTEAFF TGTGCCAGCTCAGGATCCGACAGGGGCGATTTTAACACTGAAGCTTTCTTT
TRBJ1-3 - - TRBV3-1/TRBV3-2 CASSQGDGNTIYF TGTGCCAGCAGCCAAGGGGATGGAAACACCATATATTTT
TRBJ2-2 TRBD1 few TRBV12-5 CASGLVLSRLGQGGLTGELFF TGTGCTAGTGGTTTGGTATTAAGCAGACTCGGACAGGGGGGACTCACCGGGGAGCTGTTTTTT
TRBJ2-4 TRBD2 few TRBV11-2 CASSLSGTSFVKNIQYF TGTGCCAGCAGCTTATCCGGGACTAGCTTTGTTAAAAACATTCAGTACTTC
TRBJ2-1 - - TRBV27 CASRLSRGSYNEQFF TGTGCCAGCAGGCTTAGCCGAGGCTCCTACAATGAGCAGTTCTTC
TRBJ2-5 TRBD2 - TRBV4-1 CASSSPASGSKTQYF TGCGCCAGCAGCTCCCCGGCTAGCGGGAGTAAGACCCAGTACTTC
TRBJ1-1 - - TRBV18 CASSPGPLNTEAFF TGTGCCAGCTCACCTGGACCGCTGAACACTGAAGCTTTCTTT
TRBJ2-1 - few TRBV9 CASSGRGGSWGNEQFF TGTGCCAGCAGCGGAAGGGGGGGCTCTTGGGGCAATGAGCAGTTCTTC
TRBJ1-5 - - TRBV6-6 CASSYGEGNNQPQHF TGTGCCAGCAGTTACGGTGAAGGGAACAATCAGCCCCAGCATTTT
TRBJ2-1 - - TRBV12-3/TRBV12-4 CAQGSGGYNEQFF TGTGCCCAAGGGTCCGGGGGATACAATGAGCAGTTCTTC
TRBJ2-7 TRBD1 - TRBV7-9 CASRTGGPSYEQYF TGTGCCAGCAGAACAGGGGGACCATCCTACGAGCAGTACTTC
TRBJ2-5 - - TRBV30 CAWSVNGETQYF TGTGCCTGGAGTGTTAACGGAGAGACCCAGTACTTC